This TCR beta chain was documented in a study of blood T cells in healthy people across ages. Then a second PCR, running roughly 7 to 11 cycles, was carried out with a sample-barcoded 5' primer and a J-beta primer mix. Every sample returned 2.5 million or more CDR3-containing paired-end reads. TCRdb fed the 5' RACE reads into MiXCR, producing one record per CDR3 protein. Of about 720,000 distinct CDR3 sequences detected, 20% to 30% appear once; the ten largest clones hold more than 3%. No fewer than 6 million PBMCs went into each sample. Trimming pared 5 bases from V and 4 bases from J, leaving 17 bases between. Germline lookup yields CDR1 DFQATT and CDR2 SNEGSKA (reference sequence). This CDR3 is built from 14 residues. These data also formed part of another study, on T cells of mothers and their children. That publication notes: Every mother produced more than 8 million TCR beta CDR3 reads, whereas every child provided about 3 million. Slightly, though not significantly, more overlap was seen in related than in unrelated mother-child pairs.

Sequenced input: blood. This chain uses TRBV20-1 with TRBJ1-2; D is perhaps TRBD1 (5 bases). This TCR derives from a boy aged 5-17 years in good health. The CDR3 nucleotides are TGCAGTGCTGAAGTGGTAGTGGGGGGCTATGGCTACACCTTC. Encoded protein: CSAEVVVGGYGYTF.